A selection of T cell receptor beta chains follows, all from one sample in a study of blood T cell repertoires in COVID-19. Using immunoSEQ multiplex PCR, the repertoire was profiled, and TCRdb retains in-frame clones only, with some absent. The table shows roughly 170,000 clones, with around nine tenths occurring only once. The sequencing sample was made of peripheral blood. Receptors originate from a man aged 40-49 years with active or convalescent COVID-19. CDR3s include the opening cysteine and the closing phenylalanine or tryptophan. Each record gives: V gene, J gene, clone size, D gene, CDR3 DNA, CDR3 protein. The D gene is left open where the match is weak. Expanded clones are given a class, and other clones once, few, many or no size at all.

TRBV12-3/TRBV12-4	TRBJ1-6	-	-	TGTGCCAGCAGCCCAGACAGACGGTCACCCCTCCACTTT	CASSPDRRSPLHF
TRBV9	TRBJ1-5	few	TRBD1	TGTGCCAGCGGCACAGGGGACAGCAATCAGCCCCAGCATTTT	CASGTGDSNQPQHF
TRBV12-3/TRBV12-4	TRBJ2-7	-	-	TGTGCCAGCAGTTTAATCCCAGTCTACGAGCAGTACTTC	CASSLIPVYEQYF
TRBV19	TRBJ2-3	-	-	TGTGCCAGTAGTATTAAGCGAGGCGCAGATACGCAGTATTTT	CASSIKRGADTQYF
TRBV6-5	TRBJ2-2	-	-	TGTGCCAGCGGGGGGGCGTACACCGGGGAGCTGTTTTTT	CASGGAYTGELFF
TRBV11-3	TRBJ2-2	few	-	TGTGCCAGCAGCTTATCTATGGGGGAGCTGTTTTTT	CASSLSMGELFF
TRBV7-3	TRBJ1-3	medium-sized	-	TGTGCCAGCAGCTTAACCGGGGCTGGAAACACCATATATTTT	CASSLTGAGNTIYF
TRBV7-3	TRBJ2-7	-	TRBD1	TGTGCCAGCAGCTTCGCCGGGACAGGCGAGCAGTACTTC	CASSFAGTGEQYF
TRBV5-1	TRBJ2-7	few	-	TGCGCCAGCACCCCTGAGGGGGCGGGGGAGCAGTACTTC	CASTPEGAGEQYF
TRBV7-8	TRBJ2-3	-	-	TGTGCCAGCAGCCGTACAGGGCTTGGCACAGATACGCAGTATTTT	CASSRTGLGTDTQYF
TRBV6-5	TRBJ2-5	-	-	TGTGCCAGCAGGGTTAGGGACACCCAAGAGACCCAGTACTTC	CASRVRDTQETQYF
TRBV6-6	TRBJ1-2	-	TRBD1	TGTGCCAGCACCTCGGGACAGGCAGCCCCGTACTATGGCTACACCTTC	CASTSGQAAPYYGYTF
TRBV5-1	TRBJ2-3	-	TRBD2	TGCGCCAGCAGCTTGGCGCTAGCGGGGTCATTATACCCCACAGTGCAGTATTTT	CASSLALAGSLYPTVQYF
TRBV7-2	TRBJ1-5	-	-	TGTGCCAGCAGCTTAGGTTGGGCAGGGAACCAGCCCCAGCATTTT	CASSLGWAGNQPQHF
TRBV5-1	TRBJ1-1	-	TRBD1	TGCGCCAGCAGATGGACAGGGGGCATGAACACTGAAGCTTTCTTT	CASRWTGGMNTEAFF